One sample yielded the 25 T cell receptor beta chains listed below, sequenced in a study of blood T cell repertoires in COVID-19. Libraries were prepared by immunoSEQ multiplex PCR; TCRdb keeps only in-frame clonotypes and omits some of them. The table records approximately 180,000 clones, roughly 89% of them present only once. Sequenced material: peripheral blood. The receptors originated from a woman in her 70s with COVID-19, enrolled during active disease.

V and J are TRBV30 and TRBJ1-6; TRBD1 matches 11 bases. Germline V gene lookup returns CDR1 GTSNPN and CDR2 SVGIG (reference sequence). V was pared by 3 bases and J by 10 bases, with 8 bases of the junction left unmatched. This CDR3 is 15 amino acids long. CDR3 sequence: CAWSRDRGTGSPLHF. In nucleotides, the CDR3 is TGTGCCTGGAGCCGGGACAGGGGGACGGGATCACCCCTCCACTTT.

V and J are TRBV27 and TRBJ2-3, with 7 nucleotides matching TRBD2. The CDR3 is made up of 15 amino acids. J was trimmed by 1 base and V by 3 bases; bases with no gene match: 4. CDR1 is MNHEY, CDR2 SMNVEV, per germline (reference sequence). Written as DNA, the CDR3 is TGTGCCAGCAGTTTTCTGCTAGCGGGCACAGATACGCAGTATTTT. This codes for CASSFLLAGTDTQYF.

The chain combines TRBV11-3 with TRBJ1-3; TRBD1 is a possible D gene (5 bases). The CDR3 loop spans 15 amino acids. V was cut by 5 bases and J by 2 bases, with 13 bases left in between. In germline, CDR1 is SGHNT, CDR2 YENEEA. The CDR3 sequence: CASSTRQSPGNTIYF. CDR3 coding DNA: TGTGCCAGCAGCACCCGACAGAGTCCTGGAAACACCATATATTTT.

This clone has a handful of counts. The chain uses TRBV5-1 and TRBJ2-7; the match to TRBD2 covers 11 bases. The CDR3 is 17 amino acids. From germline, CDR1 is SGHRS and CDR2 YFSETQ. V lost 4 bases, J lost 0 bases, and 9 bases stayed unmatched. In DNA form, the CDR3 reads TGCGCCAGCAGCAAATACTCGGGACTAGCGGACTCCTACGAGCAGTACTTC. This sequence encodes CASSKYSGLADSYEQYF.

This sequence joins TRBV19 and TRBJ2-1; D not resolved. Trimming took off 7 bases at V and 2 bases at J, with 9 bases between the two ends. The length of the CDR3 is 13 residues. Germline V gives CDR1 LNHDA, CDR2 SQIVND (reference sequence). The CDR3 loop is CASTGFPYNEQFF. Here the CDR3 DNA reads TGTGCCAGTACAGGTTTTCCCTACAATGAGCAGTTCTTC. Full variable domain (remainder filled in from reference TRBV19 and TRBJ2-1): DGGITQSPKYLFRKEGQNVTLSCEQNLNHDAMYWYRQDPGQGLRLIYYSQIVNDFQKGDIAEGYSVSREKKESFPLTVTSAQKNPTAFYLCASTGFPYNEQFFGPGTRLTVL.

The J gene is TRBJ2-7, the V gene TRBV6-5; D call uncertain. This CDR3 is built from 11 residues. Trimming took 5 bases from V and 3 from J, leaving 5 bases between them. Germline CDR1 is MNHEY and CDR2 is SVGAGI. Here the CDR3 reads CASSHNYEQYF. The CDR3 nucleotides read TGTGCCAGCAGTCACAACTACGAGCAGTACTTC.

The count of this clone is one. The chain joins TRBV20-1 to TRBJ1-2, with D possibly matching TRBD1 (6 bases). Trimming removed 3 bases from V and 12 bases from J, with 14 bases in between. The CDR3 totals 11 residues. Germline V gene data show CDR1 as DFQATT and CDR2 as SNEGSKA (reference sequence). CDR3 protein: CSARETGRDTF. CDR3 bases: TGCAGTGCTAGGGAAACAGGGAGGGACACCTTC.

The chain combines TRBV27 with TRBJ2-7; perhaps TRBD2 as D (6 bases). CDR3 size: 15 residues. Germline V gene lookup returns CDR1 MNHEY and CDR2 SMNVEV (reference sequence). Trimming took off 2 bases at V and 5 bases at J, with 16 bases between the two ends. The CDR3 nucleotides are TGTGCCAGCAGTTTAGCCCTTGGAGGGTTCGACGAGCAGTACTTC. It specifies CASSLALGGFDEQYF.

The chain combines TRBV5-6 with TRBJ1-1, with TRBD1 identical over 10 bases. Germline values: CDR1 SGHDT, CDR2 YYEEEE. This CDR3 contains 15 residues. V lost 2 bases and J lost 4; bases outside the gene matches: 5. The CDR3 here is CASSFGTGEITEAFF. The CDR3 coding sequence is TGTGCCAGCAGCTTCGGGACAGGGGAAATCACTGAAGCTTTCTTT.

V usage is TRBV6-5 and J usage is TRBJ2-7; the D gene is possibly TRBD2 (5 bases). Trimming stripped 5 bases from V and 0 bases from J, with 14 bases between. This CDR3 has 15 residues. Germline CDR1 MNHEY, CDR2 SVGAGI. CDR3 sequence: CASSRAPGSSYEQYF. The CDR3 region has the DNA TGTGCCAGCAGTCGGGCCCCGGGAAGCTCCTACGAGCAGTACTTC.

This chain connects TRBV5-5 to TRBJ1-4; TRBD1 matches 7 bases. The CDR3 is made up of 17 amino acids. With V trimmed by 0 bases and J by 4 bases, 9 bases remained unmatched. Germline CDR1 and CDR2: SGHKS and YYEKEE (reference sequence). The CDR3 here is CASSLALPGQSNEKLFF. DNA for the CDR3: TGTGCCAGCAGCTTGGCCCTTCCGGGACAGAGTAATGAAAAACTGTTTTTT.

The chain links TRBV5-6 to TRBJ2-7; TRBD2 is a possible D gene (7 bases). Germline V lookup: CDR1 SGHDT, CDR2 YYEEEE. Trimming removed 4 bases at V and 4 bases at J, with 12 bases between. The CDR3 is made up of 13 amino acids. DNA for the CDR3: TGTGCCAGCAGCCTGGGAGGGGGATACGAGCAGTACTTC. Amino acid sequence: CASSLGGGYEQYF.

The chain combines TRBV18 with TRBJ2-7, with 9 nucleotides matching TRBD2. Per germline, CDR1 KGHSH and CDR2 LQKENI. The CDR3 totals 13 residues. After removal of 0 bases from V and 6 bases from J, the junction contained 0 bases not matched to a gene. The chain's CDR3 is CASSPPSGSEQYF. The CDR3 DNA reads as TGTGCCAGCTCACCACCTAGCGGGAGCGAGCAGTACTTC.

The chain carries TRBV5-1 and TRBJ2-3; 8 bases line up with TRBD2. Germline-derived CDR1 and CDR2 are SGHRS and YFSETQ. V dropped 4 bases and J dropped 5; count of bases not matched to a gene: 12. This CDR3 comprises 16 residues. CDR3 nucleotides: TGCGCCAGCAGCCCGGCGGGCGGGAGGTTGCAAGATACGCAGTATTTT. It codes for CASSPAGGRLQDTQYF.

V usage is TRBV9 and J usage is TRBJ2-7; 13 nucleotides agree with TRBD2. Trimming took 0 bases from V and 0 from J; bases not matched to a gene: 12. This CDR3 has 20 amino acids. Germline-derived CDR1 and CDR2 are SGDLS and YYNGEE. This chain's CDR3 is CASSVVVFGRTSGSSYEQYF. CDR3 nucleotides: TGTGCCAGCAGCGTAGTGGTTTTCGGGAGGACTAGCGGGAGCTCCTACGAGCAGTACTTC.

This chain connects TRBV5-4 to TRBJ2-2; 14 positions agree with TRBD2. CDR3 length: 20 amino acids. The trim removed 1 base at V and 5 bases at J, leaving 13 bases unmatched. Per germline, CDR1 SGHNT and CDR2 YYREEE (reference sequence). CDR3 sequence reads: CASSLRRWRRTSGRTGELFF. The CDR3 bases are TGTGCCAGCAGCTTGAGACGGTGGCGTAGGACTAGCGGGAGGACCGGGGAGCTGTTTTTT. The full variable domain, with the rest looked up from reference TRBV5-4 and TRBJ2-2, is ETGVTQSPTHLIKTRGQQVTLRCSSQSGHNTVSWYQQALGQGPQFIFQYYREEENGRGNFPPRFSGLQFPNYSSELNVNALELDDSALYLCASSLRRWRRTSGRTGELFFGEGSRLTVL.

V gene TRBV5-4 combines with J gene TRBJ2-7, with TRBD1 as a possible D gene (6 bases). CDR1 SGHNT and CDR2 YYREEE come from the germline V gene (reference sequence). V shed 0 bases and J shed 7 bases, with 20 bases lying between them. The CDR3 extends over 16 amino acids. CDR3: CASSLVGGSANREQYF. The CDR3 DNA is TGTGCCAGCAGCTTGGTTGGGGGCTCAGCAAACAGGGAGCAGTACTTC. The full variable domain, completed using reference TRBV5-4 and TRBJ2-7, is ETGVTQSPTHLIKTRGQQVTLRCSSQSGHNTVSWYQQALGQGPQFIFQYYREEENGRGNFPPRFSGLQFPNYSSELNVNALELDDSALYLCASSLVGGSANREQYFGPGTRLTVT.

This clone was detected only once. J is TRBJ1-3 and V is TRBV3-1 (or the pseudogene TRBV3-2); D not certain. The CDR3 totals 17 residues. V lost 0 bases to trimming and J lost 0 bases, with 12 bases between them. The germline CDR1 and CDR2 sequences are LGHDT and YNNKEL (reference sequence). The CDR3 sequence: CASSQELVGVSGNTIYF. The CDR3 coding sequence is TGTGCCAGCAGCCAAGAGCTCGTCGGGGTCTCTGGAAACACCATATATTTT.

The CDR3 reads CSVMLDRGAVKLFF. The CDR3 nucleotides read TGCAGCGTCATGTTGGACAGGGGAGCTGTAAAACTGTTTTTT. This chain links TRBV29-1 with TRBJ1-4, with TRBD1 matching 9 bases. Germline-derived CDR1 and CDR2 are SQVTM and ANQGSEA. The CDR3 sequence is 14 residues long. Trimming cost V 6 bases and J 10 bases; bases outside gene matches: 12.

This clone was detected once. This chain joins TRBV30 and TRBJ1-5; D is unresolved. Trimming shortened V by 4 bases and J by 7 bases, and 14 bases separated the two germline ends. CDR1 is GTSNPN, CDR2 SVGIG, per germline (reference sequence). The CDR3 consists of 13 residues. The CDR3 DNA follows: TGTGCCTGGACTATCGGACGAGGGCAGCCCCAGCATTTT. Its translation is CAWTIGRGQPQHF. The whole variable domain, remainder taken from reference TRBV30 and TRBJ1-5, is SQTIHQWPATLVQPVGSPLSLECTVEGTSNPNLYWYRQAAGRGLQLLFYSVGIGQISSEVPQNLSASRPQDRQFILSSKKLLLSDSGFYLCAWTIGRGQPQHFGDGTRLSIL.

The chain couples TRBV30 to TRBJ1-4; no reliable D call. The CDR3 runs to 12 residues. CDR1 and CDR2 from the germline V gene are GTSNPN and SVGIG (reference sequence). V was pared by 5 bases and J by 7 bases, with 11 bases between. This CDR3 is CAWDERSEKLFF. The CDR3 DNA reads TGTGCCTGGGACGAGCGGAGTGAAAAACTGTTTTTT.

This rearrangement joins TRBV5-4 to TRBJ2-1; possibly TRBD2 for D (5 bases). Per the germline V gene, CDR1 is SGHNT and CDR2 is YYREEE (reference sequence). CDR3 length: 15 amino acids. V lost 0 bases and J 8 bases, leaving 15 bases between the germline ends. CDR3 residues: CASSLGGRSRDEQFF. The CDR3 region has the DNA TGTGCCAGCAGCTTGGGAGGGAGAAGTAGGGATGAGCAGTTCTTC.

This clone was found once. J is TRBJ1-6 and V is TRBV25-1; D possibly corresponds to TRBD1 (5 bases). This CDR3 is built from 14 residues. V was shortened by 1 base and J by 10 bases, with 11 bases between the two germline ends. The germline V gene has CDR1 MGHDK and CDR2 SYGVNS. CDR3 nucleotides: TGTGCCAGCAGTGAATGGGGCGGCAAATCACCCCTCCACTTT. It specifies CASSEWGGKSPLHF.

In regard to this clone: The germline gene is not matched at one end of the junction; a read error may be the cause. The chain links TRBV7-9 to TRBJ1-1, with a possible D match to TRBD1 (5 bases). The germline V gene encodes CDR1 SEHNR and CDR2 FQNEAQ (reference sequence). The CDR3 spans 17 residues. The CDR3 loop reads CASSLESRAEGNTEAFF. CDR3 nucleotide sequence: TGTGCCAGCAGTTTAGAGTCCAGGGCCGAAGGGAACACTGAAGCTTTCTTT.

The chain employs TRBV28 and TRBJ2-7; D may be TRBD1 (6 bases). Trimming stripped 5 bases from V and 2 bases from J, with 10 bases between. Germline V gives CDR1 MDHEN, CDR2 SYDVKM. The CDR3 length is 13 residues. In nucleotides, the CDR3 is TGTGCCAGCAGTAAACAGGGCCCCTACGAGCAGTACTTC. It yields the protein CASSKQGPYEQYF. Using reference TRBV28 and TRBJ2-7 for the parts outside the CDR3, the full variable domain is DVKVTQSSRYLVKRTGEKVFLECVQDMDHENMFWYRQDPGLGLRLIYFSYDVKMKEKGDIPEGYSVSREKKERFSLILESASTNQTSMYLCASSKQGPYEQYFGPGTRLTVT.